Included here is one TCR beta chain sequence, with context. It lacks a known antigen. Per-base quality was not reported, and no clone a single base away is much larger than it. This record belongs to a study of blood T cell repertoires in COVID-19 (TCRdb year 2020). For the study in its entirety: Collaborator samples came from the United States, Italy and Spain and covered acute and convalescent phases of COVID-19. Where available, HLA class I and class II types were obtained from metadata supplied by the sample provider rather than from assay-based typing. The samples were drawn from two sources: the first 160 participants of the ongoing ImmuneRACE study, and 1,000 to 1,500 subjects contributed by 6 global collaborators. Nearly every sample came with metadata listing a de-identified subject ID, COVID-19 status, age in years and sex. The repertoires were made available in a free public database intended to serve as a resource for research on the immune response to SARS-CoV-2. The prospective study material was composed of cDNA or gDNA derived from T cells, B-cell-depleted T cells, or PBMCs. Subjects who had been exposed to COVID-19, were actively infected with it, or had recovered from it provided the deeply sampled blood TCRbeta repertoires that made up the dataset. Overall results and qualifications from the work: The amount of clinical and demographic metadata varied by source and participant and was provided uncurated.

The collaborating institutions used their own protocols to collect whole blood in K2EDTA tubes. For TCRbeta analysis, collaborators shipped samples in one of three forms: frozen whole blood, isolated PBMCs, or DNA extracted from either of those sample types. TCRbeta CDR3 regions were amplified from genomic DNA using the immunoSEQ Assay, a bias-controlled multiplex PCR. In the authors' own workflow: Nucleated cell counts per sample were estimated from amplification of reference gene primers within the assay. To quantify the absolute abundance of each unique TCRbeta CDR3 rearrangement, sequence reads were collapsed and filtered. For each sample, productive Simpson clonality was calculated as the square root of Simpson's diversity index across productive rearrangements. Held by TCRdb, this immuneACCESS table contains in-frame sequences only and omits some clones. Under half of the omission traces to an unresolved V gene where checked; the cause of the rest is unknown. That table gives V, J and clone size, and the DNA gave D and trimming. A total of some 28,000 clones appear in this sample, 70% to 90% of them only once. Over 15% of the sample is held by the ten biggest clonotypes.

This receptor was obtained from a human donor in a cohort sampled during active COVID-19. The sequencing input was peripheral blood.

The bases read TGTGCCAGCAGTGCGACAGCTGCATACGGGGGACTGTTTTTT. Translated, this gives CASSATAAYGGLFF. The V and J segments used are TRBV27 and TRBJ1-4, and TRBD1 may be the D gene, going by 5 matching bases. From the cysteine up to the phenylalanine, the CDR3 has a length of 14 residues. Only the CDR3 portion is preserved as DNA: 42 bases, with reading frame beginning at the first base. The junction carries 20 bases between V and J, which are trimmed by 5 bases and 13 bases respectively. Via the germline V gene (reference sequence), CDR1 is MNHEY and CDR2 SMNVEV.